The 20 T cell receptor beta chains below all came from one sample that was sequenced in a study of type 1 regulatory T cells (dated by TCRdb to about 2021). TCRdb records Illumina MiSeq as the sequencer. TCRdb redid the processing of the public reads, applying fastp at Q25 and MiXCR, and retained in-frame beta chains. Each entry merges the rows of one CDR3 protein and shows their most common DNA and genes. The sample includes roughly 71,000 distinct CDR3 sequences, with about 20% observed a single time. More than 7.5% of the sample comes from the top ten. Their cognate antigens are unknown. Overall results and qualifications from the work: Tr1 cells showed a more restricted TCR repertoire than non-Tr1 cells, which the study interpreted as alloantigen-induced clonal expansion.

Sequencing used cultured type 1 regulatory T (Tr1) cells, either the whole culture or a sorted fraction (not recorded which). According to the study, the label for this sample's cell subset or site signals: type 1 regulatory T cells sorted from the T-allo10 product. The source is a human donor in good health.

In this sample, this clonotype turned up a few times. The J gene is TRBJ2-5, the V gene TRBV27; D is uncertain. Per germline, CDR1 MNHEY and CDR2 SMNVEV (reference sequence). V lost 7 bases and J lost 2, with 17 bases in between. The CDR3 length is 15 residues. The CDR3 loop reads CASMNLLTKQETQYF. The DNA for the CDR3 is TGTGCCAGCATGAACCTTCTAACGAAGCAAGAGACCCAGTACTTC.

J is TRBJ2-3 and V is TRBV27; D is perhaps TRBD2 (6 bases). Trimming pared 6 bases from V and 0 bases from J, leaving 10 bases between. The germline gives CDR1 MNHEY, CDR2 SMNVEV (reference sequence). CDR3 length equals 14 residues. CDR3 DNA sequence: TGTGCCAGCAGCCGCGGGGACAGCACAGATACGCAGTATTTT. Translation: CASSRGDSTDTQYF.

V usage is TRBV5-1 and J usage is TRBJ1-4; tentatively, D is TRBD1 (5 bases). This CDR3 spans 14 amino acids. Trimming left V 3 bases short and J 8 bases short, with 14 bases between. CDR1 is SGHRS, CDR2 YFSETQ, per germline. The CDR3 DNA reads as TGCGCCAGCAGCTCGCTCAGGGAAGGAGAAAAACTGTTTTTT. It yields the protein CASSSLREGEKLFF.

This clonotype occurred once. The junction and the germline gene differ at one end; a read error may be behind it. The CDR3 bases are TGTACCAGCCGCCCGGGGAGACAGGGGGCTGCCGGGGAGCTGTTTTTT. Its protein product is CTSRPGRQGAAGELFF. The chain links TRBV12-3 or TRBV12-4 to TRBJ2-2, with 10 bases fitting TRBD1. The CDR3 spans 16 residues.

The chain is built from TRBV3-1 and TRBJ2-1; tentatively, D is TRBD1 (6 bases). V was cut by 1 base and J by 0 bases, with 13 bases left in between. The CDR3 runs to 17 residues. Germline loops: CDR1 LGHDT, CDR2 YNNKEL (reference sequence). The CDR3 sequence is CASSQVGGTISYNEQFF. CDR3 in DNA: TGTGCCAGCAGCCAAGTAGGGGGTACGATCTCCTACAATGAGCAGTTCTTC.

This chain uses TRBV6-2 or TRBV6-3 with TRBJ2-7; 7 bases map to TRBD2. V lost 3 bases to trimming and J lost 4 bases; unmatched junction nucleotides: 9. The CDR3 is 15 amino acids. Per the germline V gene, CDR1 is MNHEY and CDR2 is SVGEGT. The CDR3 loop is CASSYEGGRGYEQYF. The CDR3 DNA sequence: TGTGCCAGCAGTTATGAAGGCGGGAGAGGTTACGAGCAGTACTTC.

The CDR3 DNA reads TGTGCCAGCAGCTTGTCGGCCGACTTTAATGAGCAGTTCTTC. It is translated as CASSLSADFNEQFF. The chain uses TRBV5-6 and TRBJ2-1; D call uncertain. V shed 1 base and J shed 7 bases, with 12 bases lying between them. Germline CDR1 SGHDT, CDR2 YYEEEE. The CDR3 is made up of 14 amino acids.

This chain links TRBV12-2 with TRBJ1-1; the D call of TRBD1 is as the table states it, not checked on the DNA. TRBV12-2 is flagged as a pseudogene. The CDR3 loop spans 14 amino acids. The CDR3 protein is CASRTDRPNTEAFF. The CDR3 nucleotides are TGTGCAAGTCGCACGGACCGCCCGAACACTGAAGCTTTCTTT.

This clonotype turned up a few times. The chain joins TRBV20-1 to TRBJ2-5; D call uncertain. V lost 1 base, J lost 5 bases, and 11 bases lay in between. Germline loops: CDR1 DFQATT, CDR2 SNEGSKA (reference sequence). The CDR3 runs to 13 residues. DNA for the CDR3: TGCAGTGCTAGAGCGCCGCCCCGGGAGACCCAGTACTTC. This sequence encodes CSARAPPRETQYF.

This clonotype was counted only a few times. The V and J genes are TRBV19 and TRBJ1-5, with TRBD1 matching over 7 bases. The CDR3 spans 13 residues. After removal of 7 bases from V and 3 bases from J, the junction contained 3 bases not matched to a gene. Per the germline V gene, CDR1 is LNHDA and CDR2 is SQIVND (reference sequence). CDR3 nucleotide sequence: TGTGCCAGTACCGGGACAGTCAATCAGCCCCAGCATTTT. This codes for CASTGTVNQPQHF.

The DNA of the CDR3 is TGCGCCAGCAGCCCACCGACTAGCAGCGAGCAGTACTTC. Amino acid sequence: CASSPPTSSEQYF. The chain couples TRBV5-1 to TRBJ2-7, with 7 bases aligning to TRBD2. The CDR3 runs 13 residues. The V and J ends lost 4 bases and 6 bases, in that order; junction bases with no gene match: 7. Germline loops: CDR1 SGHRS, CDR2 YFSETQ.

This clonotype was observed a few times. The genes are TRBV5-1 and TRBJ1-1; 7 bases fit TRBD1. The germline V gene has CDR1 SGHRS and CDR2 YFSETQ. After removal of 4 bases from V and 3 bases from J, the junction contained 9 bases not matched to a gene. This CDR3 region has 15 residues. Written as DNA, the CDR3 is TGCGCCAGCAGCCCAGGACAGGCCCTCTACACTGAAGCTTTCTTT. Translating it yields CASSPGQALYTEAFF.

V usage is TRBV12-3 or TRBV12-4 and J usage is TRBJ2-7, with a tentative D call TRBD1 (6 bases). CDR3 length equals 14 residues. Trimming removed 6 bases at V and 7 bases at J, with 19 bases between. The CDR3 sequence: CASRGHTSLREQYF. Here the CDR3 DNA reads TGTGCCAGCAGGGGACATACTAGTCTAAGGGAGCAGTACTTC.

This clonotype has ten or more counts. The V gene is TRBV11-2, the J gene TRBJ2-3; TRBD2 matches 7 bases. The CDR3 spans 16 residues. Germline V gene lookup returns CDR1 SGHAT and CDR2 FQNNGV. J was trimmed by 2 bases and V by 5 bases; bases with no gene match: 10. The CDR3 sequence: CASSPRGRGFTDTQYF. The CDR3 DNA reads TGTGCCAGCAGCCCCCGTGGGCGGGGGTTCACAGATACGCAGTATTTT.

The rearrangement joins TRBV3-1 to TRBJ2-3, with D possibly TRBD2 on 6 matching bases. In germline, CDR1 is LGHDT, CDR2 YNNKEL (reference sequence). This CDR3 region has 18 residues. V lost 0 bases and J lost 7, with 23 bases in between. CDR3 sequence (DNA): TGTGCCAGCAGCCAAGATTTTCGTCGAGCGGGCAGAACTAATACGCAGTATTTT. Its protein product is CASSQDFRRAGRTNTQYF.

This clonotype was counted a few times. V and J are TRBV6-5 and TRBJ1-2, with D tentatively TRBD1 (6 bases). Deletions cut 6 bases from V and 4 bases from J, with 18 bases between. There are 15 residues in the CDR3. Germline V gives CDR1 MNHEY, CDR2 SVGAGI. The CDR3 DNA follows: TGTGCCAGCAGGCGGAAAGGGGGTGTGGGCTATGGCTACACCTTC. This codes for CASRRKGGVGYGYTF.

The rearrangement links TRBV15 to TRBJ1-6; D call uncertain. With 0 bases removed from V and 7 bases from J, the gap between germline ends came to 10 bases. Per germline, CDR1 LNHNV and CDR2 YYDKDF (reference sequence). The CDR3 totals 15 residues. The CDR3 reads CATSRDAALNSPLHF. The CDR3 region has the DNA TGTGCCACCAGCAGAGATGCGGCCCTCAATTCACCCCTCCACTTT.

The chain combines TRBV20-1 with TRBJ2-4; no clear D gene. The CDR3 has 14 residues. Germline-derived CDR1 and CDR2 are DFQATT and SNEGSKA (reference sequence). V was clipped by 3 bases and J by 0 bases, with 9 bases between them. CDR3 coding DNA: TGCAGTGCTAGTTGGCGCCGAGCCAAAAACATTCAGTACTTC. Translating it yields CSASWRRAKNIQYF.

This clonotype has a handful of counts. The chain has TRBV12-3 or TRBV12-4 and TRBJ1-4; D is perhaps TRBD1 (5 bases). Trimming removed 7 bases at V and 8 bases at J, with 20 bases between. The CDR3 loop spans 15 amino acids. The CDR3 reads CASTSDRDRREKLFF. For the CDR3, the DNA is TGTGCCAGCACTTCAGACCGGGACCGAAGGGAAAAACTGTTTTTT.

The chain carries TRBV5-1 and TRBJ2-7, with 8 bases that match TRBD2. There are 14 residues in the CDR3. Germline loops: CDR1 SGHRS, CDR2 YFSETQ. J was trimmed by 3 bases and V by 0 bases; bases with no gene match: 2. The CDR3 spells CASSLVAGNYEQYF. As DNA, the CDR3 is TGCGCCAGCAGCTTGGTAGCGGGAAACTACGAGCAGTACTTC.